These 2 T cell receptor beta chains share one sample of origin, sequenced in a study of T-cell memory formation after mild COVID-19. Using its own MiXCR run on the 5' RACE reads, TCRdb lists one record per CDR3 protein. The profile covers fewer than 450,000 distinct CDR3 sequences, with 20% to 30% appearing a single time and about 10% taken by the ten largest. The sequenced sample consisted of PBMCs or a T cell subset sorted from them (not recorded which). The receptors come from an adult woman who had mild COVID-19 (a few samples of this study predate the infection). Cell type and time point are not known.

In its sample, this clonotype was seen a few times. The J gene is TRBJ1-1, the V gene TRBV20-1, with 8 nucleotides matching TRBD1. The CDR3 is 14 residues long. Germline V lookup: CDR1 DFQATT, CDR2 SNEGSKA (reference sequence). Trimming cost V 5 bases and J 5 bases; bases outside gene matches: 10. The CDR3 DNA follows: TGCAGTGCTGATGACTACAGGGGGGAGACTGAAGCTTTCTTT. Amino acids: CSADDYRGETEAFF.

This clonotype occurred many times. The CDR3 here is CASRPGLAGVEQYF. The CDR3 DNA follows: TGTGCCAGCAGGCCGGGACTAGCGGGAGTCGAGCAGTACTTC. The chain couples TRBV28 to TRBJ2-7; TRBD2 matches at 14 bases. Germline V gene lookup returns CDR1 MDHEN and CDR2 SYDVKM. The CDR3 contains 14 residues. The ends lost 6 bases at V and 6 bases at J; junction bases unmatched: 4.